The clone carrying this T cell receptor beta chain occurred a few times. What it recognizes is unknown. V trimming: 3 bases; J trimming: 1 base; junction bases outside the gene matches: 4. CDR1 is SGHRS, CDR2 YFSETQ, per germline. This CDR3 spans 15 amino acids. This record comes from a study of response to subunit inactivated influenza vaccine. TCRdb re-called the RT-PCR reads through MiXCR, storing one row per CDR3 protein. The sample yields approximately 530,000 distinct CDR3 sequences, 6.5% to 8% seen once. Overall study results and limits: The authors offered the suggestion that each seasonal influenza vaccination recruits few new T cells.

The sequence derives from a man aged 50 to 69 who received an inactivated influenza vaccine. The sequenced sample was PBMCs from blood, obtained 23 months after vaccination. The rearrangement joins TRBV5-1 to TRBJ2-7; 10 bases are shared with TRBD2. Here the CDR3 DNA reads TGCGCCAGCAGCTCCCTAGCGGGGGCATCCTACGAGCAGTACTTC. Its protein is CASSSLAGASYEQYF. Supplemented by reference TRBV5-1 and TRBJ2-7, the full variable domain reads KAGVTQTPRYLIKTRGQQVTLSCSPISGHRSVSWYQQTPGQGLQFLFEYFSETQRNKGNFPGRFSGRQFSNSRSEMNVSTLELGDSALYLCASSSLAGASYEQYFGPGTRLTVT.